This T cell receptor beta chain stems from a study of blood T cell repertoires in COVID-19. TCRdb's copy holds only in-frame clones and misses some; the assay was immunoSEQ multiplex PCR. Of more than 70,000 clones in the sample, less than 85% were seen once. This clone was seen a few times. The germline V gene has CDR1 LNHDA and CDR2 SQIVND (reference sequence). Trimming took off 3 bases at V and 5 bases at J, with 13 bases between the two ends. The CDR3 is 14 amino acids. What was sequenced was peripheral blood. This chain joins TRBV19 and TRBJ1-1; D ambiguous. The receptor's source is a woman in her seventies with acute or convalescent COVID-19. The CDR3 coding sequence is TGTGCCAGTAGTATTATGAGGGCGCCTACTGAAGCTTTCTTT. Amino acids: CASSIMRAPTEAFF.